The clone carrying this TCR beta chain was seen only a few times. Germline V CDR1 and CDR2: MNHEY, SMNVEV (reference sequence). CDR3 size: 16 residues. V lost 0 bases and J 1 base, leaving 13 bases between the germline ends. TCRdb fed the reads into MiXCR, producing one record per CDR3 protein. Here the sample spans approximately 490,000 distinct CDR3 sequences, 11% being singletons. This sample was included in a study of T cell repertoires in cytomegalovirus infection. This clonotype was obtained from a human donor in good health (CMV status not recorded). Some clones in this sample may be carry-over from other donors' samples. This rearrangement joins TRBV27 to TRBJ2-7; TRBD1 is a possible D gene (6 bases). The sample was PBMCs. CDR3 nucleotides: TGTGCCAGCAGTTTATCTTTGGGGACACGGTCCTACGAGCAGTACTTC. Translating it yields CASSLSLGTRSYEQYF.